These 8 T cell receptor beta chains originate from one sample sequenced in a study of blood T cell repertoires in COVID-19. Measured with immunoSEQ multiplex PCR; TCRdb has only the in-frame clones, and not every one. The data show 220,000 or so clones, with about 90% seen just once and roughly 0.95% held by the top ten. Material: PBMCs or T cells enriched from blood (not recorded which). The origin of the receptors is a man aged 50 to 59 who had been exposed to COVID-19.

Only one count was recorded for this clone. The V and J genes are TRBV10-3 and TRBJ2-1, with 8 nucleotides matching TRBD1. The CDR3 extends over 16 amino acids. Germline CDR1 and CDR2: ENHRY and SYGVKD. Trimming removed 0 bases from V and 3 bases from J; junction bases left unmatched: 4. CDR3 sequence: CAISESTGAVYNEQFF. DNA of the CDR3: TGTGCCATCAGTGAGTCGACAGGGGCGGTCTACAATGAGCAGTTCTTC.

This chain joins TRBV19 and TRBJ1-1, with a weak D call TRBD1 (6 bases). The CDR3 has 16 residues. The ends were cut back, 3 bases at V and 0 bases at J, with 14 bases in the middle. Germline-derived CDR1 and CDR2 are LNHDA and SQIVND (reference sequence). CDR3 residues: CASSIGGQRMNTEAFF. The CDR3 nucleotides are TGTGCCAGTAGTATTGGTGGACAGAGGATGAACACTGAAGCTTTCTTT.

CDR3 residues: CASSLWTAEEQYV. CDR3 DNA: TGTGCCAGCAGCTTGTGGACAGCCGAAGAGCAGTACGTC. This rearrangement joins TRBV5-6 to TRBJ2-7; TRBD1 is a possible D gene (6 bases). V lost 1 base to trimming and J lost 7 bases, with 12 bases between them. The CDR3 consists of 13 residues. Per germline, CDR1 SGHDT and CDR2 YYEEEE.

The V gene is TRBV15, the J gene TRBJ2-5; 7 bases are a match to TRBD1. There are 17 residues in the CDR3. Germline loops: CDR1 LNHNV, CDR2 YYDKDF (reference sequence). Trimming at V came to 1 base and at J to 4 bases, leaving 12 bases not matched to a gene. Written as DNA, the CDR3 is TGTGCCACCAGCAGAGGCCGGGGACAGCTCTCGCCAGAGACCCAGTACTTC. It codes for CATSRGRGQLSPETQYF.

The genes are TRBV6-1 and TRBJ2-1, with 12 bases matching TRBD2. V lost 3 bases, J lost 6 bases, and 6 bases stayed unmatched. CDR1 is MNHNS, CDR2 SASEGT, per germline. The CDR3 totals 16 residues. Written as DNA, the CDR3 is TGTGCCAGCAGTGACGCGACTAGCGGGAGTGGCAATGAGCAGTTCTTC. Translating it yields CASSDATSGSGNEQFF.

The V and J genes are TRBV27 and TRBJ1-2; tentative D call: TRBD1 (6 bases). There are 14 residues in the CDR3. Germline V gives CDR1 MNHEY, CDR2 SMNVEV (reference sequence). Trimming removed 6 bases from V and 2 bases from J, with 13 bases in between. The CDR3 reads CASRAQGTNYGYTF. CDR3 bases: TGTGCCAGCAGGGCACAGGGCACGAACTATGGCTACACCTTC.

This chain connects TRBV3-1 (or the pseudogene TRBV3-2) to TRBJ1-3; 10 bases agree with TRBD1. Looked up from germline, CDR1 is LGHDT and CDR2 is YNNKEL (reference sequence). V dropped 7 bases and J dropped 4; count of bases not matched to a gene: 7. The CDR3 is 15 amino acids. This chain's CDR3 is CASTPWTGGGNTIYF. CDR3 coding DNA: TGTGCCAGCACCCCTTGGACAGGGGGAGGAAACACCATATATTTT.

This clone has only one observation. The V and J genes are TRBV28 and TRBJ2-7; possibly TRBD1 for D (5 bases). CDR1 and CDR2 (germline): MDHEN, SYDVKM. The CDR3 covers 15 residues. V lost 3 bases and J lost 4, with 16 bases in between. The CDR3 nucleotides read TGTGCCAGCAGTTTGGGGCCAAGCCGGGCGTACGAGCAGTACGTC. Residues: CASSLGPSRAYEQYV.